This T cell receptor delta chain was retrieved from a study of γδ T cells in repeated Plasmodium falciparum infection. On the study more broadly: The natural-infection arm compared Malian children under seasonal malaria with matched Australian children. Study-level points and caveats: Donors in Mali lived in a small rural village, largely one ethnic group. Waves of new clonotype selection appeared after repeated controlled infections in Vdelta2-negative, largely Vdelta1+, gammadelta T cells. Compared with Australian children, Malian Vdelta2-negative repertoires seemed more clonal, less diverse, less shared.

CDR1 is GEAIGNYY and CDR2 is EKD in the germline V gene. V lost 0 bases, J lost 3 bases, and 21 bases stayed unmatched. This CDR3 contains 20 residues. TCRdb re-called the multiplex PCR reads through CATT. Of 85,000 to 95,000 delta-chain clones in the sample, approximately 1.5% are singletons; the top ten hold around 8.3%. Of note for this clone: Antigen unknown. A read error likely explains why the TCRdb protein, taken from a much larger clone, differs from this DNA's translation at residue 11; the protein shown is translated from the DNA.

Bulk repertoires came from Vgamma9/Vdelta2+ or Vdelta2-negative gammadelta T cells flow-sorted from PBMC. Material: gamma-delta T cells from blood. The sequence was obtained from a pool of human donors (malaria-infected and uninfected, not separated). This chain joins TRDV2 and TRDJ1, with 7 bases lining up with TRDD3. The J gene is absent in TCRdb and was assigned here via DNA matching to germline. DNA of the CDR3: TGTGCCTGTGACACCGTTTCTTCCGGGGGATGCGGCAAGATTGCCGATAAACTCATCTTT. Its translation: CACDTVSSGGCGKIADKLIF.